These T cell receptor beta chains were read from a single sample in a study of blood T cells in healthy people across ages. TCRdb independently ran MiXCR on the 5' RACE reads; one entry per CDR3 protein. This table has approximately 1,100,000 distinct CDR3 sequences, over 35% appearing once. Sequenced material: blood. The receptor set was obtained from a woman aged 55-75 years in good health. Both conserved end residues are part of each CDR3. The order of the fields is V gene, D gene, J gene, clone size, CDR3 DNA, CDR3 protein. D genes are given only for firm matches. Clone size appears in some rows only: once, few, many, or a class for an expanded clone.

V gene: TRBV4-1
D gene: NA
J gene: TRBJ1-2
clone size: NA
CDR3 DNA: TGCGCCAGTCTCGCTGTGGGGACCAACTATGGCTACACCTTC
CDR3 protein: CASLAVGTNYGYTF

V gene: TRBV3-1
D gene: TRBD2
J gene: TRBJ2-3
clone size: NA
CDR3 DNA: TGTGCCAGCAGCATAAGTAGCGGGAGGGCCGCAGATACGCAGTATTTT
CDR3 protein: CASSISSGRAADTQYF

V gene: TRBV11-2
D gene: NA
J gene: TRBJ2-7
clone size: NA
CDR3 DNA: TGTGCCAGCGAGCCTGCCTTTACCTACGAGCAGTACTTC
CDR3 protein: CASEPAFTYEQYF

V gene: TRBV12-3/TRBV12-4
D gene: TRBD2
J gene: TRBJ2-7
clone size: NA
CDR3 DNA: TGTGCCAGTCTTCCCGGACTAGGCTACGAGCAGTACTTC
CDR3 protein: CASLPGLGYEQYF

V gene: TRBV27
D gene: TRBD1
J gene: TRBJ2-3
clone size: few
CDR3 DNA: TGTGCCACTCACTCCCGGGACAGGGGGCGCACAGATACGCAGTATTTT
CDR3 protein: CATHSRDRGRTDTQYF

V gene: TRBV27
D gene: NA
J gene: TRBJ2-1
clone size: NA
CDR3 DNA: TGTGCCAGCAGTTTGTCAGGGTGGGGTTCGATGGATGAGCAGTTCTTC
CDR3 protein: CASSLSGWGSMDEQFF

V gene: TRBV25-1
D gene: NA
J gene: TRBJ1-1
clone size: NA
CDR3 DNA: TGTGCCAGCAGTGAATTGGGGGGCAAGAACACTGAAGCTTTCTTT
CDR3 protein: CASSELGGKNTEAFF

V gene: TRBV15
D gene: TRBD2
J gene: TRBJ2-1
clone size: few
CDR3 DNA: TGTGCCACCAGCAGAACCGGACTAGCGGATGCGCTAAATGAGCAGTTCTTC
CDR3 protein: CATSRTGLADALNEQFF

V gene: TRBV11-2
D gene: NA
J gene: TRBJ2-1
clone size: NA
CDR3 DNA: TGTGCCAGCAGCTTAGCGACATTGTCCTACAATGAGCAGTTCTTC
CDR3 protein: CASSLATLSYNEQFF

V gene: TRBV3-1
D gene: NA
J gene: TRBJ2-7
clone size: once
CDR3 DNA: TGTGCCAGCAGCCCAGGACTCAAACCCTACGAGCAGTACTTC
CDR3 protein: CASSPGLKPYEQYF

V gene: TRBV14
D gene: NA
J gene: TRBJ2-1
clone size: once
CDR3 DNA: TGTGCCAGCAGGCCCCTAGGGAGTGCCAATGAGCAGTTCTTC
CDR3 protein: CASRPLGSANEQFF

V gene: TRBV29-1
D gene: NA
J gene: TRBJ2-6
clone size: few
CDR3 DNA: TGCAGCGTTGTGAGACCGCACTCTGGGGCCAACGTCCTGACTTTC
CDR3 protein: CSVVRPHSGANVLTF

V gene: TRBV5-5
D gene: TRBD1
J gene: TRBJ2-1
clone size: once
CDR3 DNA: TGTGCCAGCAGCTCCACCCTGGGACAGTGGACCATGGAGCAGTTCTTC
CDR3 protein: CASSSTLGQWTMEQFF